This note documents a single T cell receptor beta chain sequence. Molecular barcoded adaptors covering alpha/delta and beta/gamma chains were used on roughly 400 ng RNA. Via MiXCR, TCRdb re-called the reads, giving one row per CDR3 protein. This sample yields about 93,000 distinct CDR3 sequences, of which 20% to 25% are seen a single time; about 10% belongs to the top ten. The germline V gene encodes CDR1 SGHKS and CDR2 YYEKEE (reference sequence). Between the trimmed V and J ends, which lost 0 bases and 3 bases, there was a span of 10 bases. CDR3 size: 14 residues. This sample was taken from a study of read filtering for tumor transcriptome and immune sequencing.

Sequenced: a population of CD138-negative cells sorted from bone marrow. The rearrangement uses TRBV5-5 and TRBJ2-7; D assignment may be TRBD1 or TRBD2 (6 bases each). This TCR came from a donor at least 40 years old with multiple myeloma. The CDR3 loop is CASSLGGAGYEQYF. For the CDR3, the DNA is TGTGCCAGCAGCTTGGGGGGGGCAGGCTACGAGCAGTACTTC.